This TCR beta chain was recorded in a study of blood T cells in healthy people across ages. A J-beta primer mix and a sample-barcoded 5' primer were used in a second PCR of about 7 to 12 cycles. Sequencing of every sample gave 2.5 million or more CDR3-containing paired-end reads. TCRdb re-called the 5' RACE reads through MiXCR, storing one row per CDR3 protein. The data show approximately 690,000 distinct CDR3 sequences, under 70% seen once. V lost 6 bases, J lost 0 bases, and 10 bases stayed unmatched. This CDR3 spans 15 amino acids. The germline V gene has CDR1 DFQATT and CDR2 SNEGSKA (reference sequence).

V is TRBV20-1 and J is TRBJ2-7; 8 bases align to TRBD2. Sequencing was performed on blood. The clonotype was recovered from a man between 60 and 70 years old in good health. In DNA form, the CDR3 reads TGCAGTGCGAGTCGGGGGGGCCCCAGCTCCTACGAGCAGTACTTC. Protein: CSASRGGPSSYEQYF.